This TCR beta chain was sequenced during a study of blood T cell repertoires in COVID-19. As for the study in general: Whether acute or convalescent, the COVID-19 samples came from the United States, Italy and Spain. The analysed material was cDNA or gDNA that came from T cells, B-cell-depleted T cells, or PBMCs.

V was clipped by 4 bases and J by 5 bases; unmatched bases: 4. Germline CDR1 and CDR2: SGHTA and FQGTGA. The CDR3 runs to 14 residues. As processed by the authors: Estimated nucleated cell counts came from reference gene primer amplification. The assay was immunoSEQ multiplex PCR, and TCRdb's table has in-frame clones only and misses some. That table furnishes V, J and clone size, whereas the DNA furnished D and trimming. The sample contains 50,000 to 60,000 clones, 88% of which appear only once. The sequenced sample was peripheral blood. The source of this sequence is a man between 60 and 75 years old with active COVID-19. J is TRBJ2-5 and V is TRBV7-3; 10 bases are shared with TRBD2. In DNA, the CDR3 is TGTGCCAGCAGCTCTAGCGGGAGTTGGGAGACCCAGTACTTC. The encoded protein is CASSSSGSWETQYF.